These 16 T cell receptor beta chains were all obtained from the same sample, sequenced in a study of T cells after yellow fever vaccination. A single record per CDR3 protein comes from TCRdb applying MiXCR to the 5' RACE reads. The table lists hundreds of thousands of distinct CDR3 sequences, around 17% of them singletons. The source material was PBMCs, sampled around 5 days after the first yellow fever vaccination. The receptors were sampled from a man aged 18-30 years who received the YFV17D yellow fever vaccine.

The rearrangement uses TRBV27 and TRBJ1-2; tentatively, D is TRBD1 (6 bases). The CDR3 extends over 15 amino acids. Germline loops: CDR1 MNHEY, CDR2 SMNVEV (reference sequence). Trimming left V 5 bases short and J 2 bases short, with 15 bases between. CDR3 coding DNA: TGTGCCAGCAGTCAAAGCAGGGGATCAAACTATGGCTACACCTTC. Its translation is CASSQSRGSNYGYTF.

The chain employs TRBV20-1 and TRBJ1-1; D is possibly TRBD1 (5 bases). Trimming removed 0 bases from V and 5 bases from J, with 22 bases in between. The CDR3 has 17 amino acids. Per germline, CDR1 DFQATT and CDR2 SNEGSKA (reference sequence). The CDR3 is CSARDGSGRGMRTEAFF. The CDR3 bases are TGCAGTGCTAGAGATGGGTCTGGGAGGGGCATGCGGACTGAAGCTTTCTTT.

This clonotype was seen a handful of times. The gene calls are TRBV29-1 and TRBJ2-1, with no clear D. The ends were cut back, 3 bases at V and 3 bases at J, with 6 bases in the middle. This CDR3 spans 12 amino acids. Germline V gives CDR1 SQVTM, CDR2 ANQGSEA. In DNA form, the CDR3 reads TGCAGCGTTGACGTAGTCTACAATGAGCAGTTCTTC. It specifies CSVDVVYNEQFF.

This clonotype has only a few counts. This chain joins TRBV6-5 and TRBJ1-3; D is uncertain. Germline loops: CDR1 MNHEY, CDR2 SVGAGI. V gave up 10 bases and J gave up 2 bases, with 9 bases separating them. CDR3 length: 12 amino acids. The CDR3 sequence is CAILPPGNTIYF. The CDR3 DNA reads TGTGCCATCCTCCCACCTGGAAACACCATATATTTT.

V is TRBV23-1 and J is TRBJ2-1; D unclear. TRBV23-1 is placed among ORFs of uncertain function. The CDR3 sequence is 15 residues long. The V end was cut by 0 bases, the J end by 6 bases, with 12 bases between. This chain's CDR3 is CASSQSGRLGNEQFF. As DNA, the CDR3 is TGCGCCAGCAGTCAATCCGGCAGGTTAGGCAATGAGCAGTTCTTC.

This clonotype was seen a few times. The genes are TRBV5-1 and TRBJ2-2; 11 positions agree with TRBD2. The CDR3 sequence is 16 residues long. V gave up 5 bases and J gave up 6 bases; unmatched junction bases: 9. Germline V gene lookup returns CDR1 SGHRS and CDR2 YFSETQ. The chain's CDR3 is CASRELAGAPPGELFF. CDR3 DNA sequence: TGCGCCAGCAGAGAACTAGCGGGGGCCCCCCCCGGGGAGCTGTTTTTT.

The rearrangement uses TRBV7-9 and TRBJ2-1; D is perhaps TRBD2 (6 bases). The CDR3 length is 16 residues. Between the trimmed V and J ends, which lost 5 bases and 3 bases, there was a span of 17 bases. Germline values: CDR1 SEHNR, CDR2 FQNEAQ (reference sequence). CDR3 sequence (DNA): TGTGCCAGCAGCCTCCTTGGCGGGGCATACTACAATGAGCAGTTCTTC. Its protein product is CASSLLGGAYYNEQFF.

This clonotype has a handful of counts. The rearrangement uses TRBV4-2 and TRBJ1-4, with D maybe TRBD1 (5 bases). There are 16 residues in the CDR3. The V gene's germline CDR1 is LGHNA and CDR2 YNFKEQ. The V end was cut by 0 bases, the J end by 8 bases, with 16 bases between. In DNA, the CDR3 is TGTGCCAGCAGCCAAGATCGGGGGATTATGAAGGAAAAACTGTTTTTT. This encodes CASSQDRGIMKEKLFF.

The chain carries TRBV28 and TRBJ2-5; D gene uncertain. CDR1 is MDHEN and CDR2 is SYDVKM in the germline V gene. CDR3 length: 15 residues. Between the trimmed V and J ends, which lost 3 bases and 6 bases, there was a span of 17 bases. CDR3 nucleotides: TGTGCCAGCAGTTTTCAGCAGGCGAGAGGAAAGACCCAGTACTTC. Its translation: CASSFQQARGKTQYF.

The sample holds a few counts of this clonotype. CDR3: CASSQGPPDTEAFF. In nucleotides, the CDR3 is TGTGCCAGCAGCCAAGGACCCCCGGACACTGAAGCTTTCTTT. V and J are TRBV7-9 and TRBJ1-1; D is ambiguous. V lost 5 bases, J lost 3 bases, and 13 bases lay in between. Germline V gene data show CDR1 as SEHNR and CDR2 as FQNEAQ (reference sequence). CDR3 size: 14 residues.

This clonotype was counted only a few times. The CDR3 loop is CASSPPPTGVRTDTQYF. The DNA of the CDR3 is TGTGCCAGCAGCCCGCCCCCTACAGGGGTCCGCACAGATACGCAGTATTTT. J is TRBJ2-3 and V is TRBV5-6, with 7 positions matching TRBD1. The CDR3 runs to 17 residues. Germline CDR1 and CDR2: SGHDT and YYEEEE. V lost 4 bases, J lost 1 base, and 12 bases stayed unmatched.

The CDR3 here is CSYLTWDRDHYGYTF. DNA for the CDR3: TGCAGCTATCTGACCTGGGACAGGGATCACTATGGCTACACCTTC. The rearrangement links TRBV29-1 to TRBJ1-2; 9 nucleotides line up with TRBD1. V shed 8 bases and J 3 bases; nucleotides not matched to a gene: 13. Germline V gene lookup returns CDR1 SQVTM and CDR2 ANQGSEA. The CDR3 runs 15 residues.

The rearrangement joins TRBV5-5 to TRBJ2-3; tentatively, D is TRBD1 or TRBD2 (5 bases each). The V and J ends lost 4 bases and 7 bases respectively, with 16 bases between them. The CDR3 is made up of 14 amino acids. Germline V gives CDR1 SGHKS, CDR2 YYEKEE (reference sequence). In DNA, the CDR3 is TGTGCCAGCAGCGGTTTTGGGGGAGAGAATACGCAGTATTTT. Translating it yields CASSGFGGENTQYF.

CDR3 amino acids: CASSSIRGEIPYNEQFF. CDR3 sequence (DNA): TGTGCCAGCAGCTCCATTCGTGGGGAGATCCCCTACAATGAGCAGTTCTTC. This chain joins TRBV11-2 and TRBJ2-1; possibly TRBD2 for D (5 bases). The germline V gene encodes CDR1 SGHAT and CDR2 FQNNGV. The CDR3 has 17 amino acids. V lost 4 bases to trimming and J lost 2 bases, with 18 bases between them.

V usage is TRBV20-1 and J usage is TRBJ1-4; tentatively, D is TRBD1 (5 bases). The CDR3 extends over 14 amino acids. Trimming cost V 1 base and J 2 bases, with 8 bases left between them. Germline V CDR1 and CDR2: DFQATT, SNEGSKA (reference sequence). CDR3 sequence: CSARVAGTNEKLFF. The CDR3 DNA reads TGCAGTGCTAGAGTGGCAGGGACTAATGAAAAACTGTTTTTT.

The chain combines TRBV12-5 with TRBJ2-7, with 10 bases aligning to TRBD1. V trimming: 8 bases; J trimming: 8 bases; junction bases outside the gene matches: 9. The CDR3 runs 13 residues. CDR1 and CDR2 (germline): LGHNT, FRNRAP. CDR3 region: CASIGQGVEKQYF. The DNA of the CDR3 is TGTGCTAGTATAGGACAGGGGGTTGAGAAGCAGTACTTC.